Presented here are 31 T cell receptor beta chains from one specimen sequenced in a study of shared clonotypes between healthy human individuals. Method: immunoSEQ multiplex PCR; TCRdb's copy keeps in-frame clones and lacks some. The sample includes about 2.1 million clones, about 92% of them seen just once. Only CD45RO-negative cells positively selected for CCR7 counted as naive CD8 cells, so terminally differentiated effector memory CD45RA+ cells were excluded. The sequenced sample consisted of naive CD8+ T cells from PBMCs. The receptors were gathered from a man between 18 and 29 years old in good health. Some clones in this sample may be carry-over from other donors' samples.

This rearrangement joins TRBV28 to TRBJ2-3; D is uncertain. The CDR3 is made up of 17 amino acids. Germline V CDR1 and CDR2: MDHEN, SYDVKM. V was pared by 7 bases and J by 2 bases, with 22 bases between. The CDR3 is CASTTTGSVKITDTQYF. DNA of the CDR3: TGTGCCAGCACAACCACCGGGTCCGTGAAAATCACAGATACGCAGTATTTT.

This clone came up once. This chain uses TRBV2 with TRBJ2-4; D is uncertain. The CDR3 is made up of 15 amino acids. Germline V gene sequence: CDR1 SNHLY, CDR2 FYNNEI. The V and J ends lost 2 bases and 0 bases respectively, with 8 bases between them. The CDR3 DNA reads TGTGCCAGCAGTGAACCGGTCAGAGCCAAAAACATTCAGTACTTC. It translates to CASSEPVRAKNIQYF.

This clone is a singleton in its sample. The chain carries TRBV2 and TRBJ2-1; 7 bases fit TRBD2. V was pared by 8 bases and J by 4 bases, with 17 bases of the junction left unmatched. CDR3 length: 17 residues. The germline V gene has CDR1 SNHLY and CDR2 FYNNEI. The CDR3 region has the DNA TGTGCCAGCTTGCACGGGGGGTTCTCTTTCGGGTACAATGAGCAGTTCTTC. It encodes CASLHGGFSFGYNEQFF.

CDR3 protein: CASSDITGDSDTEAFF. CDR3 nucleotides: TGTGCCAGCAGTGACATAACCGGGGACTCGGACACTGAAGCTTTCTTT. The chain is built from TRBV27 and TRBJ1-1; D is perhaps TRBD1 (5 bases). Per germline, CDR1 MNHEY and CDR2 SMNVEV (reference sequence). The CDR3 contains 16 residues. V lost 5 bases, J lost 3 bases, and 19 bases lay in between.

This clone came up once. The chain uses TRBV27 and TRBJ1-1; D is unresolved. V lost 3 bases, J lost 3 bases, and 11 bases lay in between. This CDR3 spans 14 amino acids. Germline V gene sequence: CDR1 MNHEY, CDR2 SMNVEV (reference sequence). DNA for the CDR3: TGTGCCAGCAGTTTGCGCAGTGTCTACACTGAAGCTTTCTTT. It codes for CASSLRSVYTEAFF.

The chain has TRBV11-1 and TRBJ2-1; D is uncertain. The CDR3 is made up of 15 amino acids. The V end was cut by 5 bases, the J end by 0 bases, with 11 bases between. Per the germline V gene, CDR1 is SGHAT and CDR2 is FQDESV (reference sequence). CDR3 residues: CASSREWTSYNEQFF. CDR3 bases: TGTGCCAGCAGCCGAGAATGGACCTCCTACAATGAGCAGTTCTTC.

Worth noting for this clone: This could be a read error, since a much larger clone is one nucleotide away. The same CDR3 arises from other DNA sequences in this sample as well. The rearrangement links TRBV27 to TRBJ2-7, with TRBD1 as a possible D gene (6 bases). This CDR3 is 13 amino acids long. V shed 3 bases and J shed 3 bases, with 9 bases lying between them. CDR1 and CDR2 from the germline V gene are MNHEY and SMNVEV (reference sequence). DNA of the CDR3: TGTGCCAGCAGTTTTGGACAGAACTACGAGCAGTACTTC. Its translation is CASSFGQNYEQYF.

The chain employs TRBV5-1 and TRBJ2-2; TRBD2 aligns across 8 bases. Germline V gene data show CDR1 as SGHRS and CDR2 as YFSETQ. V was clipped by 3 bases and J by 6 bases; unmatched bases: 13. The CDR3 covers 17 residues. The CDR3 protein is CASSSGRQREISGELFF. CDR3 in DNA: TGCGCCAGCAGCTCCGGGCGCCAGCGGGAGATATCCGGGGAGCTGTTTTTT.

A word on this clone: The sample has other DNA sequences that encode this CDR3 too. The chain is built from TRBV28 and TRBJ1-5; D remains unclear. This CDR3 comprises 14 residues. V lost 6 bases to trimming and J lost 6 bases, with 15 bases between them. Germline V gene sequence: CDR1 MDHEN, CDR2 SYDVKM. The CDR3, as DNA: TGTGCCAGCAGCCTCAGGAGGAGAGGTCAGCCCCAGCATTTT. Its protein is CASSLRRRGQPQHF.

This chain connects TRBV7-9 to TRBJ2-1, with no clear D. This CDR3 is 16 amino acids long. V lost 0 bases, J lost 8 bases, and 17 bases lay in between. Per germline, CDR1 SEHNR and CDR2 FQNEAQ (reference sequence). The chain's CDR3 is CASSLAPARARDEQFF. Here the CDR3 DNA reads TGTGCCAGCAGCTTAGCCCCCGCCCGTGCCAGAGATGAGCAGTTCTTC. The full variable domain, completed using reference TRBV7-9 and TRBJ2-1, is DTGVSQNPRHKITKRGQNVTFRCDPISEHNRLYWYRQTLGQGPEFLTYFQNEAQLEKSRLLSDRFSAERPKGSFSTLEIQRTEQGDSAMYLCASSLAPARARDEQFFGPGTRLTVL.

The genes are TRBV7-9 and TRBJ2-7, with D possibly being TRBD1 or TRBD2 (6 bases each). Germline assignment: CDR1 SEHNR and CDR2 FQNEAQ (reference sequence). The CDR3 is 14 amino acids. V was clipped by 3 bases and J by 4 bases, with 13 bases between them. The CDR3 loop reads CASSFVGGPYEQYF. The CDR3 DNA reads as TGTGCCAGCAGCTTTGTTGGGGGGCCATACGAGCAGTACTTC.

This chain connects TRBV16 to TRBJ2-7; 7 bases are shared with TRBD1. CDR1 is KGHSY and CDR2 is FQNENV in the germline V gene. This CDR3 has 13 residues. Unmatched junction bases numbered 1, after V lost 3 bases and J lost 2 bases. CDR3 sequence: CASSHDRAYEQYF. The CDR3 coding sequence is TGTGCCAGCAGCCACGACAGGGCCTACGAGCAGTACTTC.

The chain is built from TRBV7-8 and TRBJ1-1, with D unclear. Trimming cost V 1 base and J 0 bases, with 9 bases left between them. CDR1 and CDR2 from the germline V gene are SGHVS and FQNEAQ. The CDR3 is made up of 15 amino acids. The CDR3 spells CASSLGMRMNTEAFF. In DNA, the CDR3 is TGTGCCAGCAGCTTAGGGATGAGAATGAACACTGAAGCTTTCTTT.

CDR3 sequence: CASIDPQGSGTEAFF. CDR3 in DNA: TGTGCCAGCATTGACCCCCAGGGATCGGGGACTGAAGCTTTCTTT. The chain has TRBV25-1 and TRBJ1-1; maybe TRBD1 (5 bases). The CDR3 has 15 amino acids. Germline CDR1 and CDR2: MGHDK and SYGVNS. V gave up 7 bases and J gave up 5 bases, with 20 bases separating them.

The chain combines TRBV7-8 with TRBJ1-1; D unresolved. The CDR3 runs 14 residues. Germline V lookup: CDR1 SGHVS, CDR2 FQNEAQ. Trimming took 5 bases from V and 6 from J, leaving 16 bases between them. In DNA form, the CDR3 reads TGTGCCAGCAGCAGACCGCTAGTGGGTTCTGAAGCTTTCTTT. Amino acids: CASSRPLVGSEAFF.

The V and J genes are TRBV4-1 and TRBJ2-4, with D unclear. This CDR3 contains 16 residues. CDR1 MGHRA and CDR2 YSYEKL come from the germline V gene. Trimming removed 0 bases from V and 0 bases from J, with 9 bases in between. CDR3 sequence reads: CASSQDERLAKNIQYF. In DNA form, the CDR3 reads TGCGCCAGCAGCCAAGATGAACGGTTAGCCAAAAACATTCAGTACTTC.

The V and J genes are TRBV6-6 and TRBJ2-1; 8 bases fit TRBD2. Trimming took 3 bases from V and 7 from J; bases not matched to a gene: 11. The CDR3 sequence is 16 residues long. Looked up from germline, CDR1 is MNHNY and CDR2 is SVGAGI (reference sequence). CDR3 amino acids: CASSYFLAGFDNEQFF. The CDR3 coding sequence is TGTGCCAGCAGTTATTTCTTAGCGGGGTTTGATAATGAGCAGTTCTTC.

This rearrangement joins TRBV6-1 to TRBJ1-4; D ambiguous. The CDR3 consists of 14 residues. The V and J ends lost 7 bases and 8 bases respectively, with 17 bases between them. Germline V lookup: CDR1 MNHNS, CDR2 SASEGT. The CDR3 is CASTTPGAVEKLFF. CDR3 nucleotide sequence: TGTGCCAGCACTACCCCGGGAGCGGTGGAAAAACTGTTTTTT.

V and J are TRBV10-3 and TRBJ2-6; D call uncertain. From germline, CDR1 is ENHRY and CDR2 SYGVKD. V lost 1 base and J lost 4, with 2 bases in between. The CDR3 is 13 amino acids. For the CDR3, the DNA is TGTGCCATCAGTGAGTTGGGGGCCAACGTCCTGACTTTC. Amino acid sequence: CAISELGANVLTF.

V gene TRBV6-1 combines with J gene TRBJ2-7; D possibly corresponds to TRBD1 (6 bases). V gave up 2 bases and J gave up 2 bases, with 10 bases separating them. CDR1 is MNHNS, CDR2 SASEGT, per germline. The CDR3 runs to 14 residues. The CDR3 here is CASSEIDRPYEQYF. The DNA for the CDR3 is TGTGCCAGCAGTGAAATCGACAGGCCCTACGAGCAGTACTTC.

The gene calls are TRBV7-9 and TRBJ2-2, with D possibly being TRBD1 (5 bases). CDR1 is SEHNR and CDR2 is FQNEAQ in the germline V gene (reference sequence). There are 15 residues in the CDR3. Deletions cut 5 bases from V and 4 bases from J, with 14 bases between. CDR3 DNA: TGTGCCAGCAGCGATGGAGACAGCACCACCGGGGAGCTGTTTTTT. Translating gives CASSDGDSTTGELFF.

CDR3 bases: TGTGCCAGTAGTACCCGGGACTTCTCCAGCACAGATACGCAGTATTTT. Translated, it gives CASSTRDFSSTDTQYF. V and J are TRBV19 and TRBJ2-3, with a weak D call TRBD2 (6 bases). Germline V lookup: CDR1 LNHDA, CDR2 SQIVND (reference sequence). The CDR3 has 16 amino acids. The ends were cut back, 4 bases at V and 0 bases at J, with 14 bases in the middle.

V and J are TRBV30 and TRBJ2-1; no reliable D call. The CDR3 loop spans 10 amino acids. Per the germline V gene, CDR1 is GTSNPN and CDR2 is SVGIG (reference sequence). Trimming stripped 1 base from V and 9 bases from J, with 4 bases between. The CDR3 loop is CAWSAGEQFF. As DNA, the CDR3 is TGTGCCTGGAGTGCGGGTGAGCAGTTCTTC.

This rearrangement joins TRBV30 to TRBJ1-2; weak D call: TRBD1 (6 bases). CDR3 length equals 14 residues. With 1 base removed from V and 5 bases from J, the gap between germline ends came to 14 bases. Per germline, CDR1 GTSNPN and CDR2 SVGIG (reference sequence). The CDR3: CAWSEGGTLYGYTF. Here the CDR3 DNA reads TGTGCCTGGAGTGAGGGGGGGACACTTTATGGCTACACCTTC.

V is TRBV7-9 and J is TRBJ2-1, with 10 bases that match TRBD2. This CDR3 is built from 15 residues. With V trimmed by 5 bases and J by 4 bases, 5 bases remained unmatched. Germline values: CDR1 SEHNR, CDR2 FQNEAQ (reference sequence). The CDR3 sequence: CASSAASGGYNEQFF. In nucleotides, the CDR3 is TGTGCCAGCAGCGCTGCTAGCGGGGGTTACAATGAGCAGTTCTTC.

This chain links TRBV6-5 with TRBJ2-2; no clear D gene. With 2 bases removed from V and 4 bases from J, the gap between germline ends came to 8 bases. CDR1 MNHEY and CDR2 SVGAGI come from the germline V gene. The CDR3 consists of 14 residues. DNA of the CDR3: TGTGCCAGCAGTTACGGATGGGGCACCGGGGAGCTGTTTTTT. Amino acid sequence: CASSYGWGTGELFF.

This chain uses TRBV5-6 with TRBJ2-1; D is unclear. V was cut by 0 bases and J by 0 bases, with 4 bases left in between. The CDR3 has 14 residues. Germline values: CDR1 SGHDT, CDR2 YYEEEE. CDR3 coding DNA: TGTGCCAGCAGCTTGGCGAGCTCCTACAATGAGCAGTTCTTC. Encoded protein: CASSLASSYNEQFF.

The chain has TRBV13 and TRBJ2-5, with D unclear. Germline CDR1 PRHDT, CDR2 FYEKMQ (reference sequence). This CDR3 is 13 amino acids long. V lost 2 bases to trimming and J lost 5 bases, with 9 bases between them. The CDR3 region is CASSLSVKETQYF. The DNA of the CDR3 is TGTGCCAGCAGCTTAAGTGTGAAGGAGACCCAGTACTTC. Supplemented by reference TRBV13 and TRBJ2-5, the full variable domain reads AAGVIQSPRHLIKEKRETATLKCYPIPRHDTVYWYQQGPGQDPQFLISFYEKMQSDKGSIPDRFSAQQFSDYHSELNMSSLELGDSALYFCASSLSVKETQYFGPGTRLLVL.

The chain combines TRBV27 with TRBJ2-3; perhaps TRBD1 as D (6 bases). The CDR3 contains 18 residues. The V gene's germline CDR1 is MNHEY and CDR2 SMNVEV (reference sequence). The V and J ends lost 0 bases and 7 bases respectively, with 23 bases between them. This CDR3 is CASSLSAGGGHSLNTQYF. CDR3 coding DNA: TGTGCCAGCAGTTTATCGGCCGGTGGGGGACACTCGTTGAATACGCAGTATTTT.

This chain connects TRBV7-9 to TRBJ2-7, with D possibly called TRBD1 or TRBD2 (5 bases each). The CDR3 consists of 14 residues. The germline V and J ends were trimmed by 1 base and 3 bases, with 10 bases remaining between them. Looked up from germline, CDR1 is SEHNR and CDR2 is FQNEAQ (reference sequence). The CDR3 reads CASSLGDVFYEQYF. CDR3 bases: TGTGCCAGCAGCTTAGGGGACGTTTTCTACGAGCAGTACTTC.

This chain connects TRBV29-1 to TRBJ2-7, with no clear D. V was pared by 3 bases and J by 3 bases, with 9 bases between. Germline lookup yields CDR1 SQVTM and CDR2 ANQGSEA. The CDR3 is 12 amino acids. The CDR3 DNA reads as TGCAGCGTTGAGGATAACAGCTACGAGCAGTACTTC. Translation: CSVEDNSYEQYF.